The 14 T cell receptor beta chains in this list originate from one sample, sequenced in a study of T-cell memory formation after mild COVID-19. TCRdb re-called the 5' RACE reads with MiXCR, one entry per CDR3 protein. The sample yields about half a million distinct CDR3 sequences, around a sixth seen once. Sequencing was carried out using PBMCs or a T cell subset sorted from them (not recorded which). These receptor sequences come from an adult woman who had mild COVID-19 (a few samples of this study predate the infection). Cell type and time point are not known.

The chain uses TRBV5-1 and TRBJ2-1; D is perhaps TRBD2 (7 bases). With 4 bases removed from V and 9 bases from J, the gap between germline ends came to 23 bases. The V gene's germline CDR1 is SGHRS and CDR2 YFSETQ. The CDR3 has 16 amino acids. The CDR3 is CASSPLLWGGPGEQFF. CDR3 bases: TGCGCCAGCAGCCCCCTTCTCTGGGGGGGGCCCGGTGAGCAGTTCTTC.

To note about this clonotype: One junction end does not reproduce the germline sequence, and a read error may be involved. The chain is built from TRBV4-1 and TRBJ2-1; D gene unclear. This CDR3 comprises 11 residues. The germline CDR1 and CDR2 sequences are MGHRA and YSYEKL. The CDR3 region has the DNA TGCGCCAGCAGCCAGGGCTTCGATAGGCTCTTC. It specifies CASSQGFDRLF.

This clonotype was found many times. The V and J genes are TRBV6-6 and TRBJ2-2, with TRBD2 matching 14 bases. The V gene's germline CDR1 is MNHNY and CDR2 SVGAGI (reference sequence). This CDR3 is 18 amino acids long. Trimming at V came to 6 bases and at J to 7 bases, leaving 13 bases not matched to a gene. In nucleotides, the CDR3 is TGTGCCAGCAGGGTAGCCGGGACTAGCGGGAGAGGGGACGGGGAGCTGTTTTTT. Translating it yields CASRVAGTSGRGDGELFF.

In this sample, this clonotype turned up a few times. The chain couples TRBV30 to TRBJ2-1; TRBD2 aligns across 12 bases. The germline CDR1 and CDR2 sequences are GTSNPN and SVGIG (reference sequence). V gave up 4 bases and J gave up 9 bases; unmatched junction bases: 7. CDR3 length equals 14 residues. The CDR3 bases are TGTGCCTGGATAGGCGGACTAGCGGGAATTGAGCAGTTCTTC. It is translated as CAWIGGLAGIEQFF.

The chain carries TRBV20-1 and TRBJ2-1; 9 bases line up with TRBD2. The CDR3 is 14 amino acids. J gave up 7 bases and V 5 bases, and 9 bases lay outside the gene matches. Germline V gene data show CDR1 as DFQATT and CDR2 as SNEGSKA (reference sequence). In nucleotides, the CDR3 is TGCAGTGCTCCTAGGGCGGGAGGGCCTAATGAGCAGTTCTTC. Its translation is CSAPRAGGPNEQFF.

The rearrangement joins TRBV6-1 to TRBJ1-1; D not certain. Trimming pared 0 bases from V and 2 bases from J, leaving 13 bases between. CDR1 is MNHNS, CDR2 SASEGT, per germline. The CDR3 runs 16 residues. The CDR3 DNA reads as TGTGCCAGCAGTGAAGCCCCTCAGGACGGCAACACTGAAGCTTTCTTT. This gives the protein CASSEAPQDGNTEAFF.

The V and J genes are TRBV20-1 and TRBJ2-1; tentatively, D is TRBD2 (5 bases). The CDR3 spans 15 residues. Germline values: CDR1 DFQATT, CDR2 SNEGSKA (reference sequence). Trimming took off 5 bases at V and 9 bases at J, with 23 bases between the two ends. The CDR3 DNA reads as TGCAGTGCTTCGCCTTGGGGAGCCCCCCTTCGTGAGCAGTTCTTC. It encodes CSASPWGAPLREQFF.

This clonotype has only a few counts. The chain uses TRBV20-1 and TRBJ2-1; TRBD2 aligns across 7 bases. Germline loops: CDR1 DFQATT, CDR2 SNEGSKA (reference sequence). Trimming removed 3 bases from V and 8 bases from J; junction bases left unmatched: 7. The CDR3 consists of 13 residues. The CDR3 region has the DNA TGCAGTGCTAGCGGCGGGAGTAGCGATGAGCAGTTCTTC. Its protein product is CSASGGSSDEQFF.

A few counts support this clonotype. The chain uses TRBV7-9 and TRBJ1-3, with D hard to call. Per germline, CDR1 SEHNR and CDR2 FQNEAQ (reference sequence). This CDR3 contains 12 residues. Trimming stripped 1 base from V and 6 bases from J, with 4 bases between. The DNA of the CDR3 is TGTGCCAGCAGCTTAGGTGTAAACACCATATATTTT. Translation: CASSLGVNTIYF.

The chain carries TRBV3-1 and TRBJ2-1, with 14 positions matching TRBD2. This CDR3 has 14 amino acids. Losses at the gene ends were 4 bases for V and 13 bases for J; bases not matched to a gene: 6. CDR1 is LGHDT and CDR2 is YNNKEL in the germline V gene (reference sequence). The CDR3 sequence: CASSRVGLAGGQFF. The CDR3 coding sequence is TGTGCCAGCAGCCGAGTTGGACTAGCGGGGGGACAGTTCTTC.

The chain recombines TRBV7-2 with TRBJ2-3; TRBD2 matches at 8 bases. This CDR3 region has 16 residues. With V trimmed by 5 bases and J by 5 bases, 12 bases remained unmatched. Germline CDR1 reads SGHTA; CDR2 reads FQGNSA. The CDR3 reads CASSPGGAGGGDTQYF. In nucleotides, the CDR3 is TGTGCCAGCAGCCCTGGGGGGGCGGGAGGTGGAGATACGCAGTATTTT.

This clonotype was recorded at least ten times. At one end, the junction sequence differs from germline, possibly due to a read error. The chain couples TRBV4-3 to TRBJ2-7; D perhaps matches TRBD2 (5 bases). The CDR3 runs 12 residues. Germline CDR1 and CDR2: LGHNA and YSLEER. The CDR3 is CASSQALQGAGF. The DNA of the CDR3 is TGCGCCAGCAGCCAAGCCCTGCAAGGCGCGGGTTTC.

This sequence joins TRBV12-3 or TRBV12-4 and TRBJ1-4; D unresolved. The CDR3 is 13 amino acids. Deletions cut 5 bases from V and 7 bases from J, with 11 bases between. In DNA, the CDR3 is TGTGCCAGCAGTCGGCAGGCAGCTGAAAAACTGTTTTTT. This translates into CASSRQAAEKLFF.

The rearrangement joins TRBV7-2 to TRBJ2-7, with unresolved D. The CDR3 has 14 residues. Germline lookup yields CDR1 SGHTA and CDR2 FQGNSA. V was pared by 6 bases and J by 2 bases, with 14 bases between. As DNA, the CDR3 is TGTGCCAGCAGGTTCGCTGGCAGAACCTACGAGCAGTACTTC. Translation gives CASRFAGRTYEQYF.